Shown below are 30 T cell receptor beta chains from a single sample sequenced in a study of CD8+ T cells in alopecia areata. RNA was extracted and reverse transcribed into cDNA as the sequencing template. The repertoire was sequenced with immunoSEQ multiplex PCR; TCRdb's copy has only in-frame clones and lacks some. The table includes about 110,000 clones, 58% detected once. Sequencing was carried out using NKG2D-low CD8+ T cells sorted from blood. These receptors originate from a human donor with alopecia areata.

This rearrangement joins TRBV9 to TRBJ1-2; D perhaps matches TRBD1 (5 bases). The germline V gene has CDR1 SGDLS and CDR2 YYNGEE. The CDR3 is 13 amino acids. Trimming cost V 0 bases and J 7 bases, with 10 bases left between them. The CDR3, as DNA: TGTGCCAGCAGCGTAGGGCAGGGCGGTGGCTACACCTTC. The encoded protein is CASSVGQGGGYTF.

The V call is TRBV7-9, the J call TRBJ2-1, with 8 positions matching TRBD2. This CDR3 comprises 16 residues. The V gene's germline CDR1 is SEHNR and CDR2 FQNEAQ (reference sequence). With 4 bases clipped from V and 7 bases from J, the junction kept 12 bases outside the gene matches. This CDR3 is CASSSTGGRIRNEQFF. CDR3 sequence (DNA): TGTGCCAGCAGCTCCACTGGCGGGAGGATTCGGAATGAGCAGTTCTTC.

V usage is TRBV27 and J usage is TRBJ2-1; 8 nucleotides align to TRBD2. The V gene end was trimmed by 7 bases and the J gene end by 4 bases; junction bases not matched to a gene: 6. Germline loops: CDR1 MNHEY, CDR2 SMNVEV (reference sequence). The CDR3 sequence is 14 residues long. The CDR3 DNA follows: TGTGCCAGCACACGGGGGGGCCCTTACAATGAGCAGTTCTTC. This gives the protein CASTRGGPYNEQFF.

This chain connects TRBV4-2 to TRBJ2-1; 9 bases match TRBD2. Germline V gives CDR1 LGHNA, CDR2 YNFKEQ. The CDR3 length is 17 residues. With V trimmed by 1 base and J by 0 bases, 4 bases remained unmatched. DNA of the CDR3: TGTGCCAGCAGCCAAGGACTAGCGGTGAGCTCCTACAATGAGCAGTTCTTC. It yields the protein CASSQGLAVSSYNEQFF.

V usage is TRBV28 and J usage is TRBJ1-2, with a weak D call TRBD1 (6 bases). Between the trimmed V and J ends, which lost 5 bases and 2 bases, there was a span of 6 bases. Germline values: CDR1 MDHEN, CDR2 SYDVKM. The CDR3 runs to 12 residues. CDR3 nucleotide sequence: TGTGCCAGCAGTGGGACAAACTATGGCTACACCTTC. Its protein is CASSGTNYGYTF.

This clone was found many times. The rearrangement links TRBV19 to TRBJ1-3; D ambiguous. The V end lost 3 bases, the J end lost 0 bases, and 6 bases lay between the germline ends. CDR3 length equals 14 residues. Germline CDR1 is LNHDA and CDR2 is SQIVND (reference sequence). The CDR3 is CASSIVSSGNTIYF. The CDR3 nucleotides read TGTGCCAGTAGTATCGTGAGCTCTGGAAACACCATATATTTT.

The V and J genes are TRBV9 and TRBJ1-4, with unresolved D. V was cut by 4 bases and J by 4 bases, with 8 bases left in between. Per the germline V gene, CDR1 is SGDLS and CDR2 is YYNGEE. The CDR3 contains 13 residues. The CDR3 here is CASSPPVNEKLFF. DNA for the CDR3: TGTGCCAGCAGCCCCCCGGTTAATGAAAAACTGTTTTTT.

CDR3 region: CASSSLLAATKETQYF. The DNA of the CDR3 is TGTGCCAGCAGTTCGTTACTAGCGGCAACGAAAGAGACCCAGTACTTC. V gene TRBV28 combines with J gene TRBJ2-5, with TRBD2 matching over 8 bases. Germline-derived CDR1 and CDR2 are MDHEN and SYDVKM. The CDR3 totals 16 residues. The V gene end was trimmed by 4 bases and the J gene end by 3 bases; junction bases not matched to a gene: 10.

The chain recombines TRBV2 with TRBJ1-2; D perhaps matches TRBD1 (5 bases). CDR1 SNHLY and CDR2 FYNNEI come from the germline V gene. Trimming stripped 10 bases from V and 3 bases from J, with 12 bases between. This CDR3 is built from 12 residues. This chain's CDR3 is CAIKGDYYGYTF. CDR3 sequence (DNA): TGTGCCATCAAAGGGGACTACTATGGCTACACCTTC. The full variable domain, in which reference TRBV2 and TRBJ1-2 provide the parts outside the CDR3, is EPEVTQTPSHQVTQMGQEVILRCVPISNHLYFYWYRQILGQKVEFLVSFYNNEISEKSEIFDDQFSVERPDGSNFTLKIRSTKLEDSAMYFCAIKGDYYGYTFGSGTRLTVV.

V gene TRBV15 combines with J gene TRBJ2-7; 8 bases align to TRBD1. Germline V gene lookup returns CDR1 LNHNV and CDR2 YYDKDF (reference sequence). V shed 2 bases and J 7 bases; nucleotides not matched to a gene: 13. This CDR3 spans 16 amino acids. CDR3 sequence (DNA): TGTGCCACCAGCAGATCGATGACAGGGGTCCGCCAGGAGCAGTACTTC. Its translation is CATSRSMTGVRQEQYF.

V gene TRBV7-9 combines with J gene TRBJ2-6; D is perhaps TRBD2 (6 bases). The V gene lost 3 bases and the J gene lost 3 bases, with 9 bases spanning the gap. The CDR3 is 15 residues long. CDR1 is SEHNR and CDR2 is FQNEAQ in the germline V gene (reference sequence). The CDR3 region is CASSFGGDGANVLTF. In DNA form, the CDR3 reads TGTGCCAGCAGCTTCGGGGGTGATGGGGCCAACGTCCTGACTTTC.

V usage is TRBV28 and J usage is TRBJ2-6; 7 bases are a match to TRBD1. J lost 0 bases, V lost 4 bases, and 6 bases had no gene match. CDR1 and CDR2 from the germline V gene are MDHEN and SYDVKM. The CDR3 spans 17 residues. The CDR3 coding sequence is TGTGCCAGCAGTTCGGACAGGAAAAACTCTGGGGCCAACGTCCTGACTTTC. Encoded protein: CASSSDRKNSGANVLTF.

This clone was counted a few times. This rearrangement joins TRBV23-1 to TRBJ2-7; the D is unclear. TRBV23-1 is identified as an open reading frame with a role that is uncertain. The CDR3 is 15 amino acids. Deletions cut 0 bases from V and 3 bases from J, with 12 bases between. This CDR3 reads CASSQSSLMIYEQYF. CDR3 DNA sequence: TGCGCCAGCAGTCAATCCAGTCTTATGATCTACGAGCAGTACTTC.

The chain has TRBV4-1 and TRBJ2-6; a possible D gene is TRBD1 (6 bases). The V gene's germline CDR1 is MGHRA and CDR2 YSYEKL. V lost 0 bases to trimming and J lost 1 base, with 10 bases between them. The CDR3 totals 17 residues. The CDR3: CASSQEGALSGANVLTF. CDR3 DNA: TGCGCCAGCAGCCAAGAGGGGGCCTTGTCTGGGGCCAACGTCCTGACTTTC.

This clone came up a few times. The CDR3 loop is CASSLVRLAGVEQYF. The CDR3 bases are TGTGCCAGCAGCTTAGTGCGGCTAGCGGGAGTCGAGCAGTACTTC. This chain connects TRBV7-9 to TRBJ2-7; 10 bases line up with TRBD2. The germline CDR1 and CDR2 sequences are SEHNR and FQNEAQ (reference sequence). This CDR3 contains 15 residues. The J segment lost 6 bases and the V segment lost 1 base, leaving 6 bases of the junction unmatched.

The rearrangement joins TRBV19 to TRBJ2-1, with D hard to call. CDR3 length: 15 residues. The germline V gene encodes CDR1 LNHDA and CDR2 SQIVND (reference sequence). The V gene lost 1 base and the J gene lost 7 bases, with 14 bases spanning the gap. CDR3 coding DNA: TGTGCCAGTAGTATAGCCCAGTCGGGTGCAAATGAGCAGTTCTTC. Protein: CASSIAQSGANEQFF.

V is TRBV27 and J is TRBJ2-1; 9 bases are a match to TRBD1. Germline lookup yields CDR1 MNHEY and CDR2 SMNVEV (reference sequence). V lost 8 bases, J lost 2 bases, and 10 bases stayed unmatched. The CDR3 sequence is 16 residues long. CDR3 protein: CASARPGQGTYNEQFF. The CDR3 DNA is TGTGCCAGCGCGCGACCGGGACAGGGAACCTACAATGAGCAGTTCTTC.

The chain uses TRBV5-1 and TRBJ2-1; either TRBD1 or TRBD2 may fit D (5 bases each). Germline loops: CDR1 SGHRS, CDR2 YFSETQ. V lost 5 bases to trimming and J lost 1 base, with 19 bases between them. The CDR3 runs to 17 residues. CDR3 bases: TGCGCCAGCAGTCCGGGCGCCGGGACGACTTCCTACAATGAGCAGTTCTTC. Its protein is CASSPGAGTTSYNEQFF. The full variable domain, completed using reference TRBV5-1 and TRBJ2-1, is KAGVTQTPRYLIKTRGQQVTLSCSPISGHRSVSWYQQTPGQGLQFLFEYFSETQRNKGNFPGRFSGRQFSNSRSEMNVSTLELGDSALYLCASSPGAGTTSYNEQFFGPGTRLTVL.

The CDR3 nucleotides read TGTGCCAGCAGTGGAACCAGGGTTCGTGGCTACACCTTC. It translates to CASSGTRVRGYTF. The gene calls are TRBV25-1 and TRBJ1-2, with D possibly TRBD1 on 5 matching bases. Trimming shortened V by 4 bases and J by 7 bases, and 13 bases separated the two germline ends. The CDR3 is 13 residues long. Germline V lookup: CDR1 MGHDK, CDR2 SYGVNS.

The V call is TRBV27, the J call TRBJ1-5; no firm D call. The CDR3 length is 13 residues. Deletions cut 5 bases from V and 2 bases from J, with 7 bases between. CDR1 and CDR2 from the germline V gene are MNHEY and SMNVEV (reference sequence). CDR3 amino acids: CASSPMGNQPQHF. CDR3 DNA: TGTGCCAGCAGTCCGATGGGCAATCAGCCCCAGCATTTT.

The V call is TRBV19, the J call TRBJ2-1, with D hard to call. V dropped 3 bases and J dropped 3 bases, with 6 bases sitting between them. The germline CDR1 and CDR2 sequences are LNHDA and SQIVND (reference sequence). CDR3 length: 13 residues. Here the CDR3 reads CASSITGYNEQFF. The CDR3 coding sequence is TGTGCCAGTAGTATTACCGGCTACAATGAGCAGTTCTTC.

The chain has TRBV7-9 and TRBJ2-7, with 7 bases aligning to TRBD2. CDR3 size: 15 residues. J gave up 3 bases and V 5 bases, and 10 bases lay outside the gene matches. The germline V gene has CDR1 SEHNR and CDR2 FQNEAQ (reference sequence). CDR3 sequence reads: CASSPRAGDGYEQYF. DNA of the CDR3: TGTGCCAGCAGCCCCAGGGCGGGAGATGGCTACGAGCAGTACTTC.

A word on this clone: Other DNA sequences of this sample code for an identical CDR3. This chain joins TRBV6-5 and TRBJ2-7; TRBD2 aligns across 7 bases. The CDR3 covers 14 residues. V trimming: 2 bases; J trimming: 1 base; junction bases outside the gene matches: 2. The germline V gene encodes CDR1 MNHEY and CDR2 SVGAGI. CDR3 in DNA: TGTGCCAGCAGTTACGCCGGGGGGTCCTACGAGCAGTACTTC. Protein product: CASSYAGGSYEQYF.

J is TRBJ2-7 and V is TRBV5-1, with D perhaps matching TRBD2 (6 bases). V lost 1 base to trimming and J lost 5 bases, with 22 bases between them. Germline V gives CDR1 SGHRS, CDR2 YFSETQ. This CDR3 has 17 amino acids. The CDR3 loop reads CASSLKVAGYLPDEQYF. In DNA, the CDR3 is TGCGCCAGCAGCTTGAAGGTCGCGGGATACCTCCCCGACGAGCAGTACTTC.

This CDR3 is CASSFGTSSYNEQFF. The CDR3 bases are TGTGCCAGCAGCTTTGGGACTAGCTCCTACAATGAGCAGTTCTTC. The chain links TRBV5-6 to TRBJ2-1; the match to TRBD2 covers 8 bases. Trimming removed 2 bases from V and 0 bases from J; junction bases left unmatched: 1. CDR1 and CDR2 (germline): SGHDT, YYEEEE. This CDR3 comprises 15 residues.

The chain carries TRBV7-9 and TRBJ2-1, with 9 bases matching TRBD2. The CDR3 runs 14 residues. V dropped 5 bases and J dropped 8; count of bases not matched to a gene: 7. Germline CDR1 is SEHNR and CDR2 is FQNEAQ (reference sequence). The CDR3 DNA reads TGTGCCAGCAGCCCCACCGGGACTAGCTATGAGCAGTTCTTC. Its translation is CASSPTGTSYEQFF.

The V and J genes are TRBV30 and TRBJ2-1, with 9 bases fitting TRBD2. CDR3 length: 15 residues. Unmatched junction bases numbered 11, after V lost 5 bases and J lost 6 bases. From germline, CDR1 is GTSNPN and CDR2 SVGIG (reference sequence). The CDR3 DNA follows: TGTGCCTGGGATCTTGCGGGAGGGCCCCTCAATGAGCAGTTCTTC. Protein: CAWDLAGGPLNEQFF.

This chain joins TRBV4-1 and TRBJ1-1; no definite D call. The CDR3 extends over 13 amino acids. Trimming stripped 1 base from V and 7 bases from J, with 10 bases between. The germline V gene encodes CDR1 MGHRA and CDR2 YSYEKL. The CDR3 DNA is TGCGCCAGCAGCCAAGGGAGTGGAGGTGAAGCTTTCTTT. Residues: CASSQGSGGEAFF.

The V and J genes are TRBV27 and TRBJ2-5; 8 bases are a match to TRBD2. J gave up 5 bases and V 1 base, and 6 bases lay outside the gene matches. Germline-derived CDR1 and CDR2 are MNHEY and SMNVEV (reference sequence). The CDR3 sequence is 15 residues long. Here the CDR3 reads CASSLFSGNPETQYF. Written as DNA, the CDR3 is TGTGCCAGCAGTTTATTTAGCGGGAATCCGGAGACCCAGTACTTC.

The gene calls are TRBV13 and TRBJ2-7; 8 bases fit TRBD1. Germline CDR1 reads PRHDT; CDR2 reads FYEKMQ (reference sequence). This CDR3 region has 15 residues. V was pared by 5 bases and J by 5 bases, with 11 bases of the junction left unmatched. In DNA form, the CDR3 reads TGTGCCAGCAGCCCCCGGGACAGGAATTTCGACGAGCAGTACTTC. Translation: CASSPRDRNFDEQYF.